These 2 T cell receptor beta chains came from one sample sequenced in a study of yellow fever vaccine responses in identical twins. MiXCR, run by TCRdb on the RT-PCR reads, gives a single entry per CDR3 protein. The sample includes approximately 18,000 distinct CDR3 sequences, approximately 60% of them seen just once. The source material was T cells from blood (PBMCs), unsorted or a sorted subset (not recorded which), sampled before or after yellow fever vaccination (not recorded which). The receptors were gathered from a woman aged 18-29 years who received the yellow fever vaccine.

The V call is TRBV10-1, the J call TRBJ1-2; possibly TRBD1 for D (5 bases). The CDR3 is 13 residues long. CDR1 is WNHNN, CDR2 SYGVQD, per germline (reference sequence). V was trimmed by 2 bases and J by 4 bases, leaving 8 bases between them. The CDR3 nucleotides read TGCGCCAGCAGTGAGCGGCAGGGCTATGGCTACACCTTC. Translation gives CASSERQGYGYTF.

The rearrangement uses TRBV6-4 and TRBJ2-1; 11 bases agree with TRBD2. V trimming: 2 bases; J trimming: 7 bases; junction bases outside the gene matches: 7. The CDR3 runs to 16 residues. Germline CDR1 and CDR2: MRHNA and SNTAGT. CDR3 amino acids: CASSDSSGGGPNEQFF. The CDR3 DNA follows: TGTGCCAGCAGTGACAGTAGCGGGGGGGGACCGAATGAGCAGTTCTTC.